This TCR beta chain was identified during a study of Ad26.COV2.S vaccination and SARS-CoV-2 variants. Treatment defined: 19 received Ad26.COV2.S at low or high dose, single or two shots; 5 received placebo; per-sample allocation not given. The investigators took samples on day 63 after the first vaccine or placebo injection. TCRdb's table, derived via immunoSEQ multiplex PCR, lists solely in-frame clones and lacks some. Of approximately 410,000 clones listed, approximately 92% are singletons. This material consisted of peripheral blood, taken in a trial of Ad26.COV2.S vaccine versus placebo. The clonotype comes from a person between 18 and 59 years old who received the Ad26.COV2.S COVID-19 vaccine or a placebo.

As DNA, the CDR3 is TGTGCCAGCAGCGCCGTTCCGGCAGATACGCAGTATTTT. This codes for CASSAVPADTQYF. The chain employs TRBV7-9 and TRBJ2-3; D is ambiguous. Germline-derived CDR1 and CDR2 are SEHNR and FQNEAQ (reference sequence). Deletions cut 5 bases from V and 4 bases from J, with 10 bases between. CDR3 length: 13 amino acids.